This T cell receptor beta chain is from a study of post-analysis software for immune sequencing data. Study at large: Included courses were relapsing-remitting and secondary progressive multiple sclerosis; progressive-relapsing multiple sclerosis was also included. Study conclusions and caveats: Under F measure analysis, samples from one preparation batch co-clustered strongly. Normalized Chao1 diversity in multiple sclerosis patients fell significantly below that of controls. In patients, TRBV5-6, TRBV5-1 and TRBV20-1 belonged to four or five TRBV segments found more frequently than in controls.

As regards this clonotype: Its matching antigen is unknown.

Carried by the TCR beta cDNA libraries were unique molecular identifiers. The source material, about 0.95 to 10 million T cells, gave rise to about 460,000 cDNA molecules. TCRdb reanalysed the PCR reads using MiXCR and keeps one entry per CDR3 protein. The sample has hundreds of thousands of distinct CDR3 sequences; 25% to 30% are singletons. The CDR3 runs to 15 residues. The V gene's germline CDR1 is SEHNR and CDR2 FQNEAQ (reference sequence). Losses at the gene ends were 5 bases for V and 2 bases for J; bases not matched to a gene: 7. The V gene is TRBV7-9, the J gene TRBJ1-2; 8 bases match TRBD1. Sequenced sample: blood. This sequence originates from a girl aged 5-17 years with multiple sclerosis. The CDR3 sequence is CASSKWDRPNYGYTF. The CDR3 DNA reads as TGTGCCAGCAGCAAATGGGACAGGCCCAACTATGGCTACACCTTC.